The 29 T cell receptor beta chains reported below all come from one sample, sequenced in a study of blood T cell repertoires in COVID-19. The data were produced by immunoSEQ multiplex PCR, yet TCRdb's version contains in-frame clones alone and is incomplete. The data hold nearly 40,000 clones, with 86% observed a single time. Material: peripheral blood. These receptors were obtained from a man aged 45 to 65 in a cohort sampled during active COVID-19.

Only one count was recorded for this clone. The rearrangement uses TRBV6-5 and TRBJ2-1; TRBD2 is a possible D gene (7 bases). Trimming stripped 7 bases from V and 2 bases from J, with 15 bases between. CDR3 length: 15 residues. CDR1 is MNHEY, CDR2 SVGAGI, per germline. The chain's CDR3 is CASTAGASTYNEQFF. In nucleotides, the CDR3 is TGTGCCAGCACTGCGGGGGCTAGTACCTACAATGAGCAGTTCTTC.

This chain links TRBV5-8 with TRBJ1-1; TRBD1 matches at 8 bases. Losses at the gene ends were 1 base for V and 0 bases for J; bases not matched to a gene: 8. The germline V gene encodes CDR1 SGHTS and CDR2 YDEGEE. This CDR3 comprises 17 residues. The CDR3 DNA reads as TGTGCCAGCAGCTTGATTGACAGGGGACACATGAACACTGAAGCTTTCTTT. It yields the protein CASSLIDRGHMNTEAFF.

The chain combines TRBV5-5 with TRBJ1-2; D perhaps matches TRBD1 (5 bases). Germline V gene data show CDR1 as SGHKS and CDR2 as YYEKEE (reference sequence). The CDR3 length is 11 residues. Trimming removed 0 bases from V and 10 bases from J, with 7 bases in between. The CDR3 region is CASSLEQAYTF. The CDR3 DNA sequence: TGTGCCAGCAGCTTGGAACAGGCCTACACCTTC.

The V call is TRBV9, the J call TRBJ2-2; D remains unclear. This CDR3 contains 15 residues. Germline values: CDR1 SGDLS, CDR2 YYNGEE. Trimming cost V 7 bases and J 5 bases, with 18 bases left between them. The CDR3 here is CASSPGPDFTGELFF. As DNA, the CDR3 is TGTGCCAGCTCTCCCGGTCCTGACTTTACCGGGGAGCTGTTTTTT. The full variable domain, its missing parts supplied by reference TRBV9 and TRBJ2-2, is DSGVTQTPKHLITATGQRVTLRCSPRSGDLSVYWYQQSLDQGLQFLIQYYNGEERAKGNILERFSAQQFPDLHSELNLSSLELGDSALYFCASSPGPDFTGELFFGEGSRLTVL.

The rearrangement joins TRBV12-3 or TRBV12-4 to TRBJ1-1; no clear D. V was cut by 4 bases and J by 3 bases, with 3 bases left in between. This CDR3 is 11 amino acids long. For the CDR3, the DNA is TGTGCCAGCAGTTCCTACACTGAAGCTTTCTTT. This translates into CASSSYTEAFF.

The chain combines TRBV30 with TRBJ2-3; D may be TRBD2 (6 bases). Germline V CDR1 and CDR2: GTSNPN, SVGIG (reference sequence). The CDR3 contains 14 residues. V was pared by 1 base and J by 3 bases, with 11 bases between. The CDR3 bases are TGTGCCTGGAGTGGCGGGATCCTAACAGATACGCAGTATTTT. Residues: CAWSGGILTDTQYF.

CDR3 sequence reads: CASSSDSSVREAFF. The CDR3, as DNA: TGTGCCAGCAGCTCCGACAGCTCTGTTCGGGAAGCTTTCTTT. The chain carries TRBV11-2 and TRBJ1-1, with D possibly matching TRBD1 (5 bases). CDR1 and CDR2 from the germline V gene are SGHAT and FQNNGV. This CDR3 has 14 residues. V lost 4 bases, J lost 8 bases, and 17 bases lay in between.

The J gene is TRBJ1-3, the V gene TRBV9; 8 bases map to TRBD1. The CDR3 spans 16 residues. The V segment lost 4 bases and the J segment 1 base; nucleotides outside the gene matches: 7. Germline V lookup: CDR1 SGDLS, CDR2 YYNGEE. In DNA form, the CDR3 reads TGTGCCAGCAGCCCCACAGGGGGAGTTTCTGGAAACACCATATATTTT. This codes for CASSPTGGVSGNTIYF.

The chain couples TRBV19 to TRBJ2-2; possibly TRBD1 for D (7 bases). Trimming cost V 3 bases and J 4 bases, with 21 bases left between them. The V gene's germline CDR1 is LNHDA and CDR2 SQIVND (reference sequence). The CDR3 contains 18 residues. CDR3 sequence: CASSILPGGLVTTGELFF. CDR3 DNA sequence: TGTGCCAGTAGTATTTTGCCAGGGGGGCTTGTCACCACCGGGGAGCTGTTTTTT.

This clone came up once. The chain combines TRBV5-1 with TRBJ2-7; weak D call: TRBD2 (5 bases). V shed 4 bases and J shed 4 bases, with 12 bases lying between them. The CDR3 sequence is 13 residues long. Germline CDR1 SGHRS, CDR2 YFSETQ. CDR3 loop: CASSPGRRYEQYF. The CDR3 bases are TGCGCCAGCAGCCCCGGACGGAGGTACGAGCAGTACTTC. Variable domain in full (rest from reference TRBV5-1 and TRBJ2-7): KAGVTQTPRYLIKTRGQQVTLSCSPISGHRSVSWYQQTPGQGLQFLFEYFSETQRNKGNFPGRFSGRQFSNSRSEMNVSTLELGDSALYLCASSPGRRYEQYFGPGTRLTVT.

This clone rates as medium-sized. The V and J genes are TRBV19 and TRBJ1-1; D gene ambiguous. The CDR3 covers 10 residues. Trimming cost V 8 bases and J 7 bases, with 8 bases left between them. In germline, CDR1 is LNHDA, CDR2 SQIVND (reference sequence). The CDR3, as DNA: TGTGCCAGTGGGGAGAGTGAAGCTTTCTTT. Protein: CASGESEAFF.

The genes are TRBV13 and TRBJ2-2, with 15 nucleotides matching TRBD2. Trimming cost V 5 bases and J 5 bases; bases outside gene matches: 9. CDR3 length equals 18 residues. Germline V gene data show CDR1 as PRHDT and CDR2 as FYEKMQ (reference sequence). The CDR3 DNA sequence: TGTGCCAGCAGCCGAGGACTAGCGGGAGGGCCGGGGACCGGGGAGCTGTTTTTT. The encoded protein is CASSRGLAGGPGTGELFF.

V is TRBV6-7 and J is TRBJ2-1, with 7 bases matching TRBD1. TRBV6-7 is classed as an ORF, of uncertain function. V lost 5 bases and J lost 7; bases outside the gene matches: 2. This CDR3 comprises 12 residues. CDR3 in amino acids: CASSRQGNEQFF. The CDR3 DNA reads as TGTGCCAGCAGTAGACAGGGAAATGAGCAGTTCTTC.

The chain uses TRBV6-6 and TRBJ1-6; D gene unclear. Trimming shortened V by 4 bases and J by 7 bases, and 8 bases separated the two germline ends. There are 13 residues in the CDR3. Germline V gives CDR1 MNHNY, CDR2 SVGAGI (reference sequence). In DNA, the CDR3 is TGTGCCAGCAGTTGGGGAGGAAATTCACCCCTCCACTTT. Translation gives CASSWGGNSPLHF.

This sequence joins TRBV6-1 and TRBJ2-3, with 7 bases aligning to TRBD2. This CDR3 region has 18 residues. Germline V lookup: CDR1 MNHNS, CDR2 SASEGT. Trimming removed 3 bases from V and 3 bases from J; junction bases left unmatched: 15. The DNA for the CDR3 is TGTGCCAGCAGTGAGGACCCCGCGGGGGTAGGGAGAACAGATACGCAGTATTTT. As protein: CASSEDPAGVGRTDTQYF.

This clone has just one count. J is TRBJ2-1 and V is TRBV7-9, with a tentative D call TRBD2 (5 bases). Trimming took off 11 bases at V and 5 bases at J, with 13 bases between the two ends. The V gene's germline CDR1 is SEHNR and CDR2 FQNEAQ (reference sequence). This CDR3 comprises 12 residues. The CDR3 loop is CAPGAVNNEQFF. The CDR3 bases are TGTGCCCCCGGAGCGGTAAACAATGAGCAGTTCTTC.

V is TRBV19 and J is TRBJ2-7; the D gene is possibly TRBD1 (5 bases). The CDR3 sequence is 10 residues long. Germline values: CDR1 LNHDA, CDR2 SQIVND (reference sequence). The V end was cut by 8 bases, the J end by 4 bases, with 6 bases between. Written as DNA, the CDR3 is TGTGCCAGTGGGGCATACGAGCAGTACTTC. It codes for CASGAYEQYF.

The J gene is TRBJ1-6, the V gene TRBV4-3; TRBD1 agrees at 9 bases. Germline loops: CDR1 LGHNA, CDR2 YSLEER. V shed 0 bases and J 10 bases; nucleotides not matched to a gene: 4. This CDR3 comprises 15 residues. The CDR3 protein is CASSQDLGTGSPLHF. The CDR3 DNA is TGCGCCAGCAGCCAAGATCTTGGGACAGGGTCACCCCTCCACTTT.

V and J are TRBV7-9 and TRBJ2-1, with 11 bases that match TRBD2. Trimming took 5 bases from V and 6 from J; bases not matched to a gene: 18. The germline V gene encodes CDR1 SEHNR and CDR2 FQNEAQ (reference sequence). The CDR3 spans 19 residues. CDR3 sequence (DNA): TGTGCCAGCAGCACCAGGTTTCTAGCGGGGGGCCATAGCGGCAATGAGCAGTTCTTC. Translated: CASSTRFLAGGHSGNEQFF.

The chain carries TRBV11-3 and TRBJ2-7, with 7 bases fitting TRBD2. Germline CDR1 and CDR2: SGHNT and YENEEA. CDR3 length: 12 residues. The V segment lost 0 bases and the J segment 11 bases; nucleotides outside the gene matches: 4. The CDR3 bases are TGTGCCAGCAGCTTAGATGGGGGGGGAAAGTACTTC. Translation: CASSLDGGGKYF.

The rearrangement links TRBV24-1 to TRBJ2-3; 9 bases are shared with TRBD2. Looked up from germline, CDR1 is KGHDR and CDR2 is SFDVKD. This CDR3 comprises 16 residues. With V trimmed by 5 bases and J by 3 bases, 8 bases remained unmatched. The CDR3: CATSGGRALGTDTQYF. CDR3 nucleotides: TGTGCCACCAGTGGCGGGAGGGCCCTCGGTACAGATACGCAGTATTTT.

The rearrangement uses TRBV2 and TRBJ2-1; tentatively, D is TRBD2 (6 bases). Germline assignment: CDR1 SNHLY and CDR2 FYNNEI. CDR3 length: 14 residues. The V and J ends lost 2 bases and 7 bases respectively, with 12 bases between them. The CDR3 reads CASSETRDLNEQFF. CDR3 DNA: TGTGCCAGCAGTGAAACCCGGGACTTGAATGAGCAGTTCTTC.

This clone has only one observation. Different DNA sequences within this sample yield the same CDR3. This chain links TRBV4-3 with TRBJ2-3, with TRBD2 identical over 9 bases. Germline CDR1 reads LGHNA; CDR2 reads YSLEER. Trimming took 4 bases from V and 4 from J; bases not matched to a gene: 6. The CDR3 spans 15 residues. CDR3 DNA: TGCGCCAGCAGCCCTACGGGCGGGGGGGCAGATACGCAGTATTTT. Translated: CASSPTGGGADTQYF.

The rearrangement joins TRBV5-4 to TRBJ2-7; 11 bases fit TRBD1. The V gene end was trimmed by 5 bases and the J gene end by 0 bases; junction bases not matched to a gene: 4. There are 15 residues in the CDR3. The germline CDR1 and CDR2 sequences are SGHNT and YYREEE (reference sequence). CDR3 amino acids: CASRPGQGASYEQYF. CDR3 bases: TGTGCCAGCAGACCTGGACAGGGGGCCTCCTACGAGCAGTACTTC.

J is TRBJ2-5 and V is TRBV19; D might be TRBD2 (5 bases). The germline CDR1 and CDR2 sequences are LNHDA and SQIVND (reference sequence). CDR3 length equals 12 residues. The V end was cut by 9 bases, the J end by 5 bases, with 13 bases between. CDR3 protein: CASRGPDETQYF. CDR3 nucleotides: TGTGCCAGCCGGGGTCCAGATGAGACCCAGTACTTC.

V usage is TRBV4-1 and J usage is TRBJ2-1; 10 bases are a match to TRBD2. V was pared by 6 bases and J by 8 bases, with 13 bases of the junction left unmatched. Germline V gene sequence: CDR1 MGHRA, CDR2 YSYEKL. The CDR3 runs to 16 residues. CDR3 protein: CASRVPEGLAGDEQFF. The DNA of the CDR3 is TGCGCCAGCAGGGTTCCGGAGGGGCTAGCGGGAGATGAGCAGTTCTTC.

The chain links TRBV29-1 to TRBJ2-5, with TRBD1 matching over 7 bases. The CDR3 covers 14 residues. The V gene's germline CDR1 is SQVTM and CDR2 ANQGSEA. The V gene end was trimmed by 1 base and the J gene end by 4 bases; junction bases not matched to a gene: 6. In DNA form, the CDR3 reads TGCAGCGTTGAAGGGGACAGACACCCAGAGACCCAGTACTTC. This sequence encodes CSVEGDRHPETQYF.

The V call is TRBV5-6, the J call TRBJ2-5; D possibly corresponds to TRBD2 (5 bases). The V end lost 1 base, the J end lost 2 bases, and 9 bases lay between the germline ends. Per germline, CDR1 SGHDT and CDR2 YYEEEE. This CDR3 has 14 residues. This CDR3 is CASSLTGMQETQYF. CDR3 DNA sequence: TGTGCCAGCAGCTTGACGGGGATGCAAGAGACCCAGTACTTC.

As DNA, the CDR3 is TGCAGCGGAAACGGGGTAGATACGCAGTATTTT. Its translation: CSGNGVDTQYF. The genes are TRBV29-1 and TRBJ2-3; D is perhaps TRBD2 (5 bases). CDR1 is SQVTM and CDR2 is ANQGSEA in the germline V gene. Deletions cut 7 bases from V and 5 bases from J, with 10 bases between. The CDR3 totals 11 residues.